One and the same sample provided the 21 T cell receptor beta chains below, sequenced in a study of T-cell reconstitution after alpha-beta-depleted transplantation in children. Unique molecular identifiers featured in how the TCRbeta library was prepared. A single record per CDR3 protein comes from TCRdb applying MiXCR to the PCR reads. The table has 100,000 to 120,000 distinct CDR3 sequences, 10% seen once; the top ten hold 8%. The input for sequencing was PBMCs from the stem cell graft donor, taken from the stem cell graft. These receptor sequences come from a human donor who donated a stem cell graft to a child with acute lymphoblastic leukemia.

At least ten counts were recorded for this clonotype. The chain couples TRBV9 to TRBJ1-1, with D maybe TRBD1 (6 bases). V was trimmed by 0 bases and J by 1 base, leaving 10 bases between them. CDR1 is SGDLS, CDR2 YYNGEE, per germline. This CDR3 spans 15 amino acids. For the CDR3, the DNA is TGTGCCAGCAGCGTAGGGGTGACAGGGAACACTGAAGCTTTCTTT. It codes for CASSVGVTGNTEAFF.

This sequence joins TRBV6-7 and TRBJ2-7; tentative D call: TRBD2 (7 bases). TRBV6-7 is noted as an ORF with a role that remains uncertain. This CDR3 spans 19 amino acids. V was trimmed by 11 bases and J by 1 base, leaving 33 bases between them. Written as DNA, the CDR3 is TGTGCCCTCAGTTCCCCACAGGGTTCGGCGGGGAGGGGATCCTACGAGCAGTACTTC. Amino acids: CALSSPQGSAGRGSYEQYF.

This clonotype was detected ten times or more. This sequence joins TRBV6-5 and TRBJ2-4, with D uncertain. There are 15 residues in the CDR3. The germline gives CDR1 MNHEY, CDR2 SVGAGI. Trimming removed 0 bases at V and 8 bases at J, with 14 bases between. CDR3 amino acids: CASSYSSQELDIQYF. CDR3 in DNA: TGTGCCAGCAGTTACTCGAGTCAGGAATTGGACATTCAGTACTTC.

This clonotype has a count of ten or more. The rearrangement links TRBV5-1 to TRBJ2-3, with unresolved D. CDR3 length: 14 amino acids. Trimming shortened V by 0 bases and J by 6 bases, and 11 bases separated the two germline ends. Germline CDR1 SGHRS, CDR2 YFSETQ. The CDR3 nucleotides read TGCGCCAGCAGCTTGGCCCAACATCCGGATACGCAGTATTTT. Amino acid sequence: CASSLAQHPDTQYF. Using reference TRBV5-1 and TRBJ2-3 for the parts outside the CDR3, the full variable domain is KAGVTQTPRYLIKTRGQQVTLSCSPISGHRSVSWYQQTPGQGLQFLFEYFSETQRNKGNFPGRFSGRQFSNSRSEMNVSTLELGDSALYLCASSLAQHPDTQYFGPGTRLTVL.

This clonotype appeared many times. The gene calls are TRBV11-2 and TRBJ1-1, with 8 bases identical to TRBD1. The length of the CDR3 is 15 residues. Germline assignment: CDR1 SGHAT and CDR2 FQNNGV. The V segment lost 1 base and the J segment 1 base; nucleotides outside the gene matches: 2. Here the CDR3 reads CASSLADRANTEAFF. In DNA form, the CDR3 reads TGTGCCAGCAGCTTAGCGGACAGGGCGAACACTGAAGCTTTCTTT.

This clonotype was seen at least ten times. The rearrangement joins TRBV6-5 to TRBJ2-2, with D uncertain. V gave up 0 bases and J gave up 7 bases, with 18 bases separating them. The length of the CDR3 is 17 residues. Germline CDR1 and CDR2: MNHEY and SVGAGI. As DNA, the CDR3 is TGTGCCAGCAGTTACTCGGGTTACGGCCCTAAGGGCGGGGAGCTGTTTTTT. As protein: CASSYSGYGPKGGELFF.

There are many counts of this clonotype. The V call is TRBV29-1, the J call TRBJ2-3; a possible D gene is TRBD2 (6 bases). From germline, CDR1 is SQVTM and CDR2 ANQGSEA. The CDR3 is made up of 12 amino acids. The V and J ends lost 6 bases and 6 bases respectively, with 13 bases between them. DNA of the CDR3: TGCAGCGTCGGGACTCGGGTTGATACGCAGTATTTT. This codes for CSVGTRVDTQYF.

This clonotype appeared many times. This chain uses TRBV27 with TRBJ1-1; tentative D call: TRBD1 (5 bases). The germline CDR1 and CDR2 sequences are MNHEY and SMNVEV (reference sequence). CDR3 size: 14 residues. With 5 bases removed from V and 5 bases from J, the gap between germline ends came to 15 bases. CDR3 DNA sequence: TGTGCCAGCAGTCCATACAACCCAGGGACTGAAGCTTTCTTT. This codes for CASSPYNPGTEAFF.

By sample fraction, this clonotype is medium-sized (0.01 to 0.1%). The rearrangement uses TRBV20-1 and TRBJ2-1, with TRBD1 matching over 8 bases. V was clipped by 6 bases and J by 2 bases; unmatched bases: 3. This CDR3 has 13 residues. Germline CDR1 and CDR2: DFQATT and SNEGSKA (reference sequence). CDR3 coding DNA: TGCAGTGCGCCAGGGGGCGCCTACAATGAGCAGTTCTTC. Its protein product is CSAPGGAYNEQFF.

This clonotype was seen repeatedly, ten times or more. The chain is built from TRBV5-1 and TRBJ2-5, with 10 bases matching TRBD2. Germline V gene data show CDR1 as SGHRS and CDR2 as YFSETQ. CDR3 length equals 15 residues. With V trimmed by 2 bases and J by 5 bases, 6 bases remained unmatched. This CDR3 reads CASSLAGGLLETQYF. Here the CDR3 DNA reads TGCGCCAGCAGCTTAGCGGGGGGGCTTTTGGAGACCCAGTACTTC. Supplemented by reference TRBV5-1 and TRBJ2-5, the full variable domain reads KAGVTQTPRYLIKTRGQQVTLSCSPISGHRSVSWYQQTPGQGLQFLFEYFSETQRNKGNFPGRFSGRQFSNSRSEMNVSTLELGDSALYLCASSLAGGLLETQYFGPGTRLLVL.

This clonotype showed up many times. The chain couples TRBV27 to TRBJ2-7; TRBD2 matches at 14 bases. The CDR3 loop spans 15 amino acids. Unmatched junction bases numbered 10, after V lost 8 bases and J lost 7 bases. CDR1 MNHEY and CDR2 SMNVEV come from the germline V gene (reference sequence). CDR3 region: CASYTGLAGVEEQYF. The CDR3 coding sequence is TGTGCCAGCTATACGGGACTAGCGGGAGTAGAAGAGCAGTACTTC.

This clonotype showed up many times. CDR3 loop: CASSLGPGTGMNTEAFF. The CDR3 bases are TGCGCCAGCAGCTTGGGTCCCGGGACAGGGATGAACACTGAAGCTTTCTTT. The J gene is TRBJ1-1, the V gene TRBV5-1, with TRBD1 matching 9 bases. Trimming cost V 0 bases and J 0 bases; bases outside gene matches: 6. The CDR3 is 17 amino acids. CDR1 SGHRS and CDR2 YFSETQ come from the germline V gene.

Concerning this clonotype: The junction departs from the called germline gene at one end, perhaps through a read error. The chain carries TRBV7-9 and TRBJ2-3; D uncertain. The CDR3 consists of 14 residues. Per germline, CDR1 SEHNR and CDR2 FQNEAQ (reference sequence). The CDR3 nucleotides read TGTGCCAGCAGCTTAGGTGTAAGCACAGATACGCATTATTTT. This translates into CASSLGVSTDTHYF.

This clonotype occurred many times. This chain links TRBV12-3 or TRBV12-4 with TRBJ2-4; 8 bases fit TRBD1. Trimming at V came to 5 bases and at J to 1 base, leaving 10 bases not matched to a gene. This CDR3 spans 17 amino acids. This chain's CDR3 is CASSEYRGLSAKNIQYF. The CDR3 nucleotides are TGTGCCAGCAGTGAATACAGGGGGTTATCGGCCAAAAACATTCAGTACTTC.

This clonotype appeared once. Since a much larger clone is just one base distant, this may be a read error. This chain connects TRBV30 to TRBJ2-7; D may be TRBD1 or TRBD2 (6 bases each). The CDR3 totals 17 residues. Germline lookup yields CDR1 GTSNPN and CDR2 SVGIG (reference sequence). The CDR3 here is CASSVSSGGLLSYEQYF. For the CDR3, the DNA is TGTGCCTCGAGTGTGAGTAGTGGGGGGCTCCTCTCCTACGAGCAGTACTTC. The entire variable domain, with the rest obtained from reference TRBV30 and TRBJ2-7, is as follows: SQTIHQWPATLVQPVGSPLSLECTVEGTSNPNLYWYRQAAGRGLQLLFYSVGIGQISSEVPQNLSASRPQDRQFILSSKKLLLSDSGFYLCASSVSSGGLLSYEQYFGPGTRLTVT.

As regards this clonotype: Sequence at one end of the junction differs from germline and may be a read error. The chain has TRBV4-3 and TRBJ2-3; 12 positions agree with TRBD2. Germline CDR1 and CDR2: LGHNA and YSLEER. The CDR3 consists of 19 residues. The chain's CDR3 is CASNQEHTASGGASDTQYF. The CDR3 nucleotides are TGCGCCAGCAACCAAGAACATACGGCTAGCGGGGGGGCCTCAGATACGCAGTATTTT.

There are many counts of this clonotype. CDR3 sequence (DNA): TGTGCCACCCAAAGTGGGGCAGGTGGCGAGGGAACTGAAGCTTTCTTT. It specifies CATQSGAGGEGTEAFF. The chain carries TRBV6-5 and TRBJ1-1, with D maybe TRBD1 (5 bases). The ends were cut back, 10 bases at V and 5 bases at J, with 26 bases in the middle. The germline gives CDR1 MNHEY, CDR2 SVGAGI. The CDR3 sequence is 16 residues long.

This clonotype was counted many times. This rearrangement joins TRBV3-1 to TRBJ2-3, with a tentative D call TRBD1 (5 bases). The length of the CDR3 is 13 residues. Between the trimmed V and J ends, which lost 0 bases and 14 bases, there was a span of 15 bases. Germline CDR1 and CDR2: LGHDT and YNNKEL (reference sequence). CDR3 coding DNA: TGTGCCAGCAGCCAAGAGGTACAGGTAGTGCGGTATTTT. This sequence encodes CASSQEVQVVRYF.

This clonotype was seen ten or more times. V and J are TRBV6-5 and TRBJ1-1; D remains unclear. Germline V gene data show CDR1 as MNHEY and CDR2 as SVGAGI. The CDR3 loop spans 15 amino acids. V was trimmed by 0 bases and J by 11 bases, leaving 19 bases between them. Written as DNA, the CDR3 is TGTGCCAGCAGTTACTCAATGTATACAGCCGGTGGGGCTTTCTTT. Its protein is CASSYSMYTAGGAFF.

In this sample, this clonotype turned up many times. This chain joins TRBV29-1 and TRBJ2-3; D is ambiguous. The CDR3 spans 13 residues. The V gene's germline CDR1 is SQVTM and CDR2 ANQGSEA. The ends were cut back, 3 bases at V and 4 bases at J, with 11 bases in the middle. Here the CDR3 DNA reads TGCAGCGTTGACGGGTCCCGGGCAGATACGCAGTATTTT. It codes for CSVDGSRADTQYF.

The table lists this clonotype with many counts. The chain recombines TRBV14 with TRBJ2-3; 9 positions match TRBD1. CDR3 length: 15 amino acids. The germline V gene has CDR1 SGHDN and CDR2 FVKESK. The trim removed 2 bases at V and 3 bases at J, leaving 3 bases unmatched. This chain's CDR3 is CASSQKTGGTDTQYF. In DNA, the CDR3 is TGTGCCAGCAGCCAAAAGACAGGGGGAACAGATACGCAGTATTTT. Full variable domain (missing parts from reference TRBV14 and TRBJ2-3): EAGVTQFPSHSVIEKGQTVTLRCDPISGHDNLYWYRRVMGKEIKFLLHFVKESKQDESGMPNNRFLAERTGGTYSTLKVQPAELEDSGVYFCASSQKTGGTDTQYFGPGTRLTVL.